The source of this TCR beta chain is a study of follicular helper T cells after annual influenza vaccination. Documented time point: 2015-2016 season, pre-vaccination. TCRdb's copy holds only in-frame clones and misses some; the assay was immunoSEQ multiplex PCR. The table includes thousands of clones, 70% to 90% detected once. V lost 1 base, J lost 5 bases, and 18 bases lay in between. The CDR3 totals 17 residues. Germline V gene data show CDR1 as MGHRA and CDR2 as YSYEKL. This clone showed up just once. The chain couples TRBV4-1 to TRBJ2-1; D is possibly TRBD2 (6 bases). The material was CXCR5+ CD38- circulating T follicular helper cells from blood, obtained on the day of influenza vaccination. The subset is: circulating Tfh, non-naive CD4+CXCR5+PD-1+ (ICOS+CD38+ or ICOS-CD38-). The sequence derives from an adult who received the influenza vaccine. CDR3 sequence reads: CASSQAGVGQENNEQFF. The CDR3 DNA reads TGCGCCAGCAGCCAAGCGGGAGTGGGGCAAGAAAACAATGAGCAGTTCTTC.